This is a list of T cell receptor beta chains from one sample in a study of blood T cell repertoires in COVID-19. Produced via immunoSEQ multiplex PCR; TCRdb's table is partial and in-frame only. The sample lists under 250,000 clones; approximately 84% were seen once. Material for sequencing was PBMCs or T cells enriched from blood (not recorded which). The receptors here all came from a man between 60 and 75 years old who had recovered from COVID-19. Each CDR3 is given with its conserved first and last residue. The D gene is left open where the match is weak. Size is omitted from some rows. Given values are once, few, many or a class for expanded clones.

clone size: few
V gene: TRBV2
D gene: TRBD1
J gene: TRBJ1-2
CDR3 DNA: TGTGCCAGCAGAGCCGCCGGGACAGGGGAGGGCTATGGCTACACCTTC
CDR3 protein: CASRAAGTGEGYGYTF

clone size: once
V gene: TRBV19
D gene: .
J gene: TRBJ1-5
CDR3 DNA: TGTGCCAGTAGTTCCTCGGGGGGAAGGGGTCAGCCCCAGCATTTT
CDR3 protein: CASSSSGGRGQPQHF

clone size: .
V gene: TRBV7-9
D gene: .
J gene: TRBJ1-1
CDR3 DNA: TGTGCCAGCAGCCCCTTGGCTTTCAGGAAAAACACTGAAGCTTTCTTT
CDR3 protein: CASSPLAFRKNTEAFF

clone size: once
V gene: TRBV7-8
D gene: .
J gene: TRBJ2-7
CDR3 DNA: TGTGCCAGCAGCTTAGAACTATACGAGCAGTACTTC
CDR3 protein: CASSLELYEQYF

clone size: .
V gene: TRBV6-5
D gene: .
J gene: TRBJ1-5
CDR3 DNA: TGTGCCAGCAGTTCATTTCGGCAGCCCCAGCATTTT
CDR3 protein: CASSSFRQPQHF

clone size: .
V gene: TRBV27
D gene: TRBD1
J gene: TRBJ1-4
CDR3 DNA: TGTGCCAGCAGGAGCCCAGGGGGCGGAAATGAAAAACTGTTTTTT
CDR3 protein: CASRSPGGGNEKLFF

clone size: .
V gene: TRBV7-2
D gene: .
J gene: TRBJ2-3
CDR3 DNA: TGTGCCAGCAGCTTAGTAGGGGTCCCTAGCACAGATACGCAGTATTTT
CDR3 protein: CASSLVGVPSTDTQYF

clone size: .
V gene: TRBV7-2
D gene: TRBD1
J gene: TRBJ2-7
CDR3 DNA: TGTGCCAGCAGCTCGGGACAGGGCGGCGGCGAGCAGTACTTC
CDR3 protein: CASSSGQGGGEQYF

clone size: once
V gene: TRBV11-2
D gene: .
J gene: TRBJ1-1
CDR3 DNA: TGTGCCAGCAGCCTGGAGGGGTCCATGAACACTGAAGCTTTCTTT
CDR3 protein: CASSLEGSMNTEAFF

clone size: few
V gene: TRBV12-5
D gene: TRBD1
J gene: TRBJ1-5
CDR3 DNA: TGTGCTAGTGGTTTGGTAGGGGGACAGGGGCGTCAGCCCCAGCATTTT
CDR3 protein: CASGLVGGQGRQPQHF

clone size: .
V gene: TRBV7-2
D gene: TRBD1
J gene: TRBJ2-5
CDR3 DNA: TGTGCCAGCAGCTCCCACGGATGGGGACAGGGGGGAGAGACCCAGTACTTC
CDR3 protein: CASSSHGWGQGGETQYF

clone size: .
V gene: TRBV4-3
D gene: .
J gene: TRBJ1-4
CDR3 DNA: TGCGCCAGCAGCCAAGTGGCAGGGAGGGAACTGTTTTTT
CDR3 protein: CASSQVAGRELFF

clone size: .
V gene: TRBV7-9
D gene: .
J gene: TRBJ2-7
CDR3 DNA: TGTGCCAGCAGCTCTCTTCATGCGGGCGGGACCGGCTACGAGCAGTACTTC
CDR3 protein: CASSSLHAGGTGYEQYF

clone size: .
V gene: TRBV19
D gene: .
J gene: TRBJ2-3
CDR3 DNA: TGTGCCAGTACCCGCGGGGGCTCCACAGATACGCAGTATTTT
CDR3 protein: CASTRGGSTDTQYF

clone size: .
V gene: TRBV12-5
D gene: TRBD1
J gene: TRBJ1-5
CDR3 DNA: TGTGCTAGTGGTTTGGTACTGGGACAGGGGATCGGAGGGGTCTATCAGCCCCAGCATTTT
CDR3 protein: CASGLVLGQGIGGVYQPQHF

clone size: once
V gene: TRBV5-1
D gene: .
J gene: TRBJ2-7
CDR3 DNA: TGCGCCAGCCTAATAAACAGGGCGGGCGAGCAGTACTTC
CDR3 protein: CASLINRAGEQYF

clone size: once
V gene: TRBV5-1
D gene: .
J gene: TRBJ2-5
CDR3 DNA: TGCGCCAGCAGCGTCGGCAGGCAAGAGACCCAGTACTTC
CDR3 protein: CASSVGRQETQYF

clone size: .
V gene: TRBV7-2
D gene: TRBD1
J gene: TRBJ2-1
CDR3 DNA: TGTGCCAGCACCCTACCGCCGGGACAGCACCAGTTCTTC
CDR3 protein: CASTLPPGQHQFF

clone size: .
V gene: TRBV5-4
D gene: TRBD2
J gene: TRBJ2-5
CDR3 DNA: TGTGCCAGCAGCCCACTAGCGGGGGCAGTACAAGAGACCCAGTACTTC
CDR3 protein: CASSPLAGAVQETQYF

clone size: .
V gene: TRBV9
D gene: .
J gene: TRBJ1-2
CDR3 DNA: TGTGCCAGCAGCCCCATTCAGCGTCCTGCCTATCGTTCAGGCTACACCTTC
CDR3 protein: CASSPIQRPAYRSGYTF

clone size: .
V gene: TRBV11-3
D gene: .
J gene: TRBJ1-5
CDR3 DNA: TGTGCCAGCAGCCAAGGACAGTATAGCAATCAGCCCCAGCATTTT
CDR3 protein: CASSQGQYSNQPQHF

clone size: .
V gene: TRBV18
D gene: TRBD1
J gene: TRBJ2-7
CDR3 DNA: TGTGCCAGCTCACCCCACTCGGCCGGGACAGGGATGGGCGAGCAGTACTTC
CDR3 protein: CASSPHSAGTGMGEQYF

clone size: once
V gene: TRBV6-4
D gene: .
J gene: TRBJ1-2
CDR3 DNA: TGTGCCAGCAGTGACTCGACAGACAACTATGGCTACACCTTC
CDR3 protein: CASSDSTDNYGYTF

clone size: .
V gene: TRBV12-3/TRBV12-4
D gene: .
J gene: TRBJ2-3
CDR3 DNA: TGTGCCAGCATGTCGCGGGGTACAGATACGCAGTATTTT
CDR3 protein: CASMSRGTDTQYF

clone size: .
V gene: TRBV15
D gene: .
J gene: TRBJ1-5
CDR3 DNA: TGTGCCACCAGCTCAGAGATCAGGGGTTACCAGCCCCAGCATTTT
CDR3 protein: CATSSEIRGYQPQHF

clone size: .
V gene: TRBV6-6
D gene: .
J gene: TRBJ1-6
CDR3 DNA: TGTGCCAGCAGTCATACAGGGAATAATTCACCCCTCCACTTT
CDR3 protein: CASSHTGNNSPLHF

clone size: once
V gene: TRBV4-3
D gene: TRBD1
J gene: TRBJ1-4
CDR3 DNA: TGCGCCAGCAGCCATACAGGGGGCCCAAGCAGCGGGGGAAAACTGTTTTTT
CDR3 protein: CASSHTGGPSSGGKLFF

clone size: .
V gene: TRBV10-3
D gene: TRBD2
J gene: TRBJ2-7
CDR3 DNA: TGTGCCATCAGAAATAGCGGGGGATACGAGCAGTACTTC
CDR3 protein: CAIRNSGGYEQYF

clone size: few
V gene: TRBV5-4
D gene: TRBD1
J gene: TRBJ1-2
CDR3 DNA: TGTGCCAGCAGTGACAGGGGCTATGGCTACACCTTC
CDR3 protein: CASSDRGYGYTF

clone size: .
V gene: TRBV12-5
D gene: .
J gene: TRBJ1-2
CDR3 DNA: TGTGCTAGTGGCCCCGGGCGCGGGGGCTATGGCTACACCTTC
CDR3 protein: CASGPGRGGYGYTF